Following are 14 T cell receptor beta chains from one sample sequenced in a study of blood T cell repertoires in COVID-19. This table comes from immunoSEQ multiplex PCR, and its TCRdb copy is limited to in-frame clones, with some not included. The sample records approximately 240,000 clones, 65% to 90% being singletons. Specimen: peripheral blood. These receptors all stem from a woman aged 40 to 49 who had recovered from COVID-19.

The genes are TRBV24-1 and TRBJ2-3, with TRBD1 identical over 12 bases. From germline, CDR1 is KGHDR and CDR2 SFDVKD. The CDR3 extends over 16 amino acids. V shed 4 bases and J 4 bases; nucleotides not matched to a gene: 5. The CDR3 loop is CATSDRDRGPSDTQYF. CDR3 DNA sequence: TGTGCCACCAGTGACCGGGACAGGGGGCCGTCAGATACGCAGTATTTT.

This clone has more than one count but fewer than ten. This chain connects TRBV19 to TRBJ1-6; weak D call: TRBD1 (5 bases). The germline CDR1 and CDR2 sequences are LNHDA and SQIVND (reference sequence). V lost 7 bases and J lost 1, with 8 bases in between. The CDR3 spans 14 residues. This chain's CDR3 is CASTEGSYNSPLHF. CDR3 bases: TGTGCCAGTACGGAGGGGTCCTATAATTCACCCCTCCACTTT.

The chain combines TRBV5-4 with TRBJ1-4; TRBD1 matches 8 bases. CDR3 length: 15 amino acids. J was trimmed by 4 bases and V by 4 bases; bases with no gene match: 6. The V gene's germline CDR1 is SGHNT and CDR2 YYREEE (reference sequence). CDR3 region: CASSVGQGGNEKLFF. CDR3 in DNA: TGTGCCAGCAGCGTTGGACAGGGTGGTAATGAAAAACTGTTTTTT.

The V gene is TRBV24-1, the J gene TRBJ2-7; perhaps TRBD1 as D (5 bases). V lost 3 bases and J lost 2, with 7 bases in between. Germline assignment: CDR1 KGHDR and CDR2 SFDVKD. The CDR3 sequence is 13 residues long. The CDR3 loop is CATSDGAAYEQYF. The CDR3 DNA sequence: TGTGCCACCAGTGATGGGGCCGCCTACGAGCAGTACTTC.

This chain joins TRBV7-2 and TRBJ2-5; 11 nucleotides agree with TRBD2. This CDR3 spans 15 amino acids. CDR1 and CDR2 from the germline V gene are SGHTA and FQGNSA. With V trimmed by 3 bases and J by 4 bases, 4 bases remained unmatched. The CDR3 region has the DNA TGTGCCAGCAGCTTGGCTAGCGGGGGGAGAGAGACCCAGTACTTC. Protein product: CASSLASGGRETQYF.

The chain joins TRBV5-4 to TRBJ2-1, with 12 nucleotides matching TRBD2. Trimming took 6 bases from V and 16 from J; bases not matched to a gene: 8. The germline V gene has CDR1 SGHNT and CDR2 YYREEE (reference sequence). CDR3 length: 12 amino acids. CDR3 nucleotides: TGTGCCAGCACCTCTAGCGGGGGGGCCTTATTCTTC. This codes for CASTSSGGALFF.

V and J are TRBV30 and TRBJ1-1; D gene ambiguous. Between the trimmed V and J ends, which lost 4 bases and 7 bases, there was a span of 16 bases. This CDR3 is built from 13 residues. The germline V gene has CDR1 GTSNPN and CDR2 SVGIG (reference sequence). The CDR3 DNA follows: TGTGCCTGGAATCTGTGGGCAGGACTTGAAGCTTTCTTT. This translates into CAWNLWAGLEAFF.

This chain links TRBV28 with TRBJ2-7; 7 bases match TRBD2. Trimming cost V 1 base and J 2 bases; bases outside gene matches: 11. The length of the CDR3 is 17 residues. The germline V gene encodes CDR1 MDHEN and CDR2 SYDVKM. CDR3 in amino acids: CASSLSLRRDYPYEQYF. The DNA of the CDR3 is TGTGCCAGCAGTTTATCCCTCAGGCGGGACTACCCCTACGAGCAGTACTTC.

This clone was seen only once. The rearrangement links TRBV3-1 (or the pseudogene TRBV3-2) to TRBJ2-3, with 10 bases matching TRBD2. The CDR3 runs 18 residues. V shed 5 bases and J 4 bases; nucleotides not matched to a gene: 15. Per germline, CDR1 LGHDT and CDR2 YNNKEL (reference sequence). The DNA of the CDR3 is TGTGCCAGCAGCTCTTCGAGCGGGGGGGGGCATAACGCAGATACGCAGTATTTT. Residues: CASSSSSGGGHNADTQYF.

The chain's CDR3 is CASRVIQNTEAFF. The CDR3 DNA is TGTGCCTCTAGAGTGATTCAGAACACTGAAGCTTTCTTT. The rearrangement uses TRBV28 and TRBJ1-1; D ambiguous. Trimming shortened V by 11 bases and J by 1 base, and 14 bases separated the two germline ends. This CDR3 comprises 13 residues. Germline CDR1 reads MDHEN; CDR2 reads SYDVKM.

The rearrangement uses TRBV7-9 and TRBJ2-1, with 8 bases matching TRBD1. V lost 5 bases to trimming and J lost 13 bases; unmatched junction nucleotides: 13. This CDR3 has 14 amino acids. Germline V CDR1 and CDR2: SEHNR, FQNEAQ (reference sequence). The DNA of the CDR3 is TGTGCCAGCAGCCTAATAGGACAGGGATCCCCCCAGTTCTTC. This gives the protein CASSLIGQGSPQFF.

About this clone: Other DNA sequences within the sample encode an identical CDR3. V gene TRBV5-4 combines with J gene TRBJ1-6; 7 positions match TRBD1. From germline, CDR1 is SGHNT and CDR2 YYREEE (reference sequence). Germline trimming cut 0 bases from V and 6 bases from J; bases unmatched to any gene: 0. The CDR3 covers 14 residues. The CDR3 is CASSLDRGNSPLHF. DNA for the CDR3: TGTGCCAGCAGCTTGGACAGGGGTAATTCACCCCTCCACTTT. The full variable domain, in which reference TRBV5-4 and TRBJ1-6 provide the parts outside the CDR3, is ETGVTQSPTHLIKTRGQQVTLRCSSQSGHNTVSWYQQALGQGPQFIFQYYREEENGRGNFPPRFSGLQFPNYSSELNVNALELDDSALYLCASSLDRGNSPLHFGNGTRLTVT.

This clone has a handful of counts. The CDR3 spells CASSSQGAGTGELFF. CDR3 nucleotide sequence: TGTGCCAGCAGCTCACAGGGGGCCGGGACCGGGGAGCTGTTTTTT. The chain has TRBV7-2 and TRBJ2-2, with 9 bases matching TRBD1. The CDR3 has 15 amino acids. CDR1 is SGHTA and CDR2 is FQGNSA in the germline V gene. Germline trimming cut 4 bases from V and 5 bases from J; bases unmatched to any gene: 5.

With regard to this clone: Distinct nucleotide sequences in the sample also encode this CDR3. The V call is TRBV4-3, the J call TRBJ1-2; no reliable D call. The CDR3 extends over 14 amino acids. The germline gives CDR1 LGHNA, CDR2 YSLEER. With 0 bases removed from V and 3 bases from J, the gap between germline ends came to 8 bases. CDR3 protein: CASSQDLEDYGYTF. CDR3 nucleotide sequence: TGCGCCAGCAGCCAAGACCTCGAGGACTATGGCTACACCTTC.